What follows are 15 T cell receptor beta chains derived from one specimen sequenced in a study of early T cells in non-severe SARS-CoV-2 infection. TCRdb itself ran the 5' RACE reads through MiXCR, one entry per CDR3 protein. The profile shows some 62,000 distinct CDR3 sequences, approximately 9.2% of them singletons. Material: whole blood, obtained at baseline. These receptors were taken from an adult who was a healthcare worker with PCR-confirmed SARS-CoV-2 infection or an uninfected control (not recorded which).

This clonotype has more than one count but fewer than ten. The V call is TRBV12-3 or TRBV12-4, the J call TRBJ2-7; D not resolved. Trimming removed 3 bases from V and 3 bases from J, with 9 bases in between. The CDR3 sequence is 13 residues long. DNA of the CDR3: TGTGCCAGCAGTTTCCACAGTCTCTACGAGCAGTACTTC. Amino acids: CASSFHSLYEQYF.

The chain recombines TRBV6-2 or TRBV6-3 with TRBJ2-5; no clear D. The CDR3 totals 14 residues. Germline lookup yields CDR1 MNHEY and CDR2 SVGEGT. V gave up 6 bases and J gave up 1 base, with 12 bases separating them. The CDR3 sequence: CASSLSASQETQYF. In nucleotides, the CDR3 is TGTGCCAGCAGCTTAAGTGCCTCCCAAGAGACCCAGTACTTC.

The chain is built from TRBV25-1 and TRBJ1-6; 7 bases map to TRBD1. Germline V lookup: CDR1 MGHDK, CDR2 SYGVNS. The CDR3 spans 19 residues. V gave up 0 bases and J gave up 7 bases; unmatched junction bases: 15. The CDR3 protein is CASSEYFEPGGSRNSPLHF. For the CDR3, the DNA is TGTGCCAGCAGTGAATATTTTGAGCCAGGGGGATCGAGAAATTCACCCCTCCACTTT.

This clonotype was detected ten times or more. This rearrangement joins TRBV5-5 to TRBJ1-2, with TRBD1 matching over 7 bases. The CDR3 has 12 residues. Germline assignment: CDR1 SGHKS and CDR2 YYEKEE (reference sequence). V lost 4 bases, J lost 4 bases, and 1 base stayed unmatched. The CDR3 nucleotides are TGTGCCAGCAGCCGGGACAGCTATGGCTACACCTTC. The encoded protein is CASSRDSYGYTF.

This clonotype was found many times. V gene TRBV29-1 combines with J gene TRBJ2-1, with 16 bases fitting TRBD2. The V gene end was trimmed by 7 bases and the J gene end by 9 bases; junction bases not matched to a gene: 9. The germline gives CDR1 SQVTM, CDR2 ANQGSEA. This CDR3 region has 15 residues. CDR3 sequence: CSAYSGTSGRGEQFF. CDR3 in DNA: TGCAGCGCCTATTCCGGGACTAGCGGGAGGGGTGAGCAGTTCTTC.

This chain links TRBV19 with TRBJ2-1; TRBD2 matches 8 bases. With V trimmed by 9 bases and J by 5 bases, 9 bases remained unmatched. The CDR3 sequence is 14 residues long. From germline, CDR1 is LNHDA and CDR2 SQIVND (reference sequence). The CDR3 region has the DNA TGTGCCAGCGGGGGGGGACATCAAGACAATGAGCAGTTCTTC. Its translation: CASGGGHQDNEQFF.

This clonotype was counted between two and nine times. V is TRBV30 and J is TRBJ1-2, with D unclear. The V and J ends lost 0 bases and 4 bases respectively, with 9 bases between them. Germline loops: CDR1 GTSNPN, CDR2 SVGIG (reference sequence). The CDR3 runs 13 residues. CDR3 region: CAWSVGQSYGYTF. DNA of the CDR3: TGTGCCTGGAGTGTCGGCCAGAGCTATGGCTACACCTTC.

This clonotype was counted a few times. This chain joins TRBV28 and TRBJ2-3; D not resolved. Germline loops: CDR1 MDHEN, CDR2 SYDVKM. This CDR3 is 13 amino acids long. Trimming cost V 3 bases and J 3 bases, with 7 bases left between them. The CDR3 sequence: CASSFPKTDTQYF. The CDR3 DNA reads TGTGCCAGCAGTTTCCCCAAGACAGATACGCAGTATTTT.

This clonotype showed up many times. V and J are TRBV11-1 and TRBJ2-1; TRBD1 matches 9 bases. Germline V gene sequence: CDR1 SGHAT, CDR2 FQDESV (reference sequence). The CDR3 contains 15 residues. V trimming: 5 bases; J trimming: 7 bases; junction bases outside the gene matches: 9. The CDR3 is CASSPMDRGGNEQFF. The CDR3, as DNA: TGTGCCAGCAGCCCCATGGACAGGGGAGGGAATGAGCAGTTCTTC.

This clonotype has a count of ten or more. This chain links TRBV12-3 or TRBV12-4 with TRBJ2-5; 7 nucleotides agree with TRBD2. With V trimmed by 11 bases and J by 2 bases, 11 bases remained unmatched. This CDR3 contains 14 residues. The CDR3 DNA follows: TGTGCCTCTACTCTAGCGGTAATACAAGAGACCCAGTACTTC. Its protein is CASTLAVIQETQYF.

This chain joins TRBV18 and TRBJ1-1; 10 bases are a match to TRBD1. CDR1 KGHSH and CDR2 LQKENI come from the germline V gene. Trimming removed 2 bases from V and 6 bases from J; junction bases left unmatched: 6. The CDR3 is 15 residues long. The CDR3 DNA is TGTGCCAGCTCACCAAGGGACAGGGGAATGCCTGAAGCTTTCTTT. Translation gives CASSPRDRGMPEAFF.

The rearrangement links TRBV9 to TRBJ2-2; 8 bases agree with TRBD2. The CDR3 totals 15 residues. The trim removed 1 base at V and 5 bases at J, leaving 4 bases unmatched. Germline V gives CDR1 SGDLS, CDR2 YYNGEE. CDR3 sequence: CASSVTSGPTGELFF. The CDR3 region has the DNA TGTGCCAGCAGCGTAACTAGCGGACCAACCGGGGAGCTGTTTTTT.

This clonotype turned up a few times. V gene TRBV20-1 combines with J gene TRBJ2-3, with no clear D. Trimming left V 8 bases short and J 0 bases short, with 9 bases between. The V gene's germline CDR1 is DFQATT and CDR2 SNEGSKA (reference sequence). CDR3 length: 12 amino acids. The CDR3 DNA follows: TGCAGTCCTCGACTCAGCACAGATACGCAGTATTTT. Protein: CSPRLSTDTQYF.

The chain combines TRBV27 with TRBJ2-1, with a weak D call TRBD2 (6 bases). Germline CDR1 reads MNHEY; CDR2 reads SMNVEV (reference sequence). V shed 5 bases and J shed 4 bases, with 15 bases lying between them. The CDR3 runs 15 residues. CDR3 in amino acids: CASSRPWGGYNEQFF. The CDR3 bases are TGTGCCAGCAGTCGCCCCTGGGGAGGATACAATGAGCAGTTCTTC.

This clonotype occurred a few times. The genes are TRBV4-3 and TRBJ2-7, with D perhaps given as TRBD1 or TRBD2 (5 bases each). The CDR3 spans 14 residues. Trimming pared 2 bases from V and 2 bases from J, leaving 10 bases between. Germline loops: CDR1 LGHNA, CDR2 YSLEER. The CDR3 region has the DNA TGCGCCAGCAGCCAAAGGGACGGAGCCTACGAGCAGTACTTC. This codes for CASSQRDGAYEQYF.